This record concerns one TCR beta chain sequence. Antigen: not known. This entry belongs to a study of OX40 agonist ivuxolimab in advanced cancers. Study at large: Head and neck, renal cell, melanoma or hepatocellular carcinoma were the cancers that dose-escalation patients had. Broader study findings: Both CD4+ and CD8+ T cell populations in blood had undergone clonal expansion by week 6 at 0.1 to 3.0 mg/kg.

CDR1 is MRHNA, CDR2 SNTAGT, per germline. V gave up 6 bases and J gave up 3 bases, with 14 bases separating them. CDR3 length equals 15 residues. Generated by immunoSEQ multiplex PCR, the TCRdb table keeps only in-frame clones and is missing some. The table includes tens of thousands of clones, roughly 89% detected once. The chain carries TRBV6-4 and TRBJ2-2; D may be TRBD1 (5 bases). The source of this sequence is an adult with an advanced solid tumor such as melanoma, head and neck, liver or kidney cancer. The sequences come from CD4+ or CD8+ T cells sorted from blood, collected in a trial of the OX40 agonist ivuxolimab. CDR3 nucleotides: TGTGCCAGCAGAGAAACAGACAGTTACACCGGGGAGCTGTTTTTT. Protein product: CASRETDSYTGELFF.